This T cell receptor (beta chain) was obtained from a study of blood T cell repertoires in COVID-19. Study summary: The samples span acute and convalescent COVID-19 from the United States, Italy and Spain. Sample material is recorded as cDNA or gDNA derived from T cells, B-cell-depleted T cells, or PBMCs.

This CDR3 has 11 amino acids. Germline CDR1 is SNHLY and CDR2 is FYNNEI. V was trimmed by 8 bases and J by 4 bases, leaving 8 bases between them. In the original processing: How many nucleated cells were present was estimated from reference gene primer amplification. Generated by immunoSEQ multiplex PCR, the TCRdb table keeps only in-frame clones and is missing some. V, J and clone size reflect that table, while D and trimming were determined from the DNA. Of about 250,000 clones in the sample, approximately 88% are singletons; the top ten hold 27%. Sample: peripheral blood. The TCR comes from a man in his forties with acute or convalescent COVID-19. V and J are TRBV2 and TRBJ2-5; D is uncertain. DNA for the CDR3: TGTGCCAGCGACCCAGGAGAGACCCAGTACTTC. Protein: CASDPGETQYF.